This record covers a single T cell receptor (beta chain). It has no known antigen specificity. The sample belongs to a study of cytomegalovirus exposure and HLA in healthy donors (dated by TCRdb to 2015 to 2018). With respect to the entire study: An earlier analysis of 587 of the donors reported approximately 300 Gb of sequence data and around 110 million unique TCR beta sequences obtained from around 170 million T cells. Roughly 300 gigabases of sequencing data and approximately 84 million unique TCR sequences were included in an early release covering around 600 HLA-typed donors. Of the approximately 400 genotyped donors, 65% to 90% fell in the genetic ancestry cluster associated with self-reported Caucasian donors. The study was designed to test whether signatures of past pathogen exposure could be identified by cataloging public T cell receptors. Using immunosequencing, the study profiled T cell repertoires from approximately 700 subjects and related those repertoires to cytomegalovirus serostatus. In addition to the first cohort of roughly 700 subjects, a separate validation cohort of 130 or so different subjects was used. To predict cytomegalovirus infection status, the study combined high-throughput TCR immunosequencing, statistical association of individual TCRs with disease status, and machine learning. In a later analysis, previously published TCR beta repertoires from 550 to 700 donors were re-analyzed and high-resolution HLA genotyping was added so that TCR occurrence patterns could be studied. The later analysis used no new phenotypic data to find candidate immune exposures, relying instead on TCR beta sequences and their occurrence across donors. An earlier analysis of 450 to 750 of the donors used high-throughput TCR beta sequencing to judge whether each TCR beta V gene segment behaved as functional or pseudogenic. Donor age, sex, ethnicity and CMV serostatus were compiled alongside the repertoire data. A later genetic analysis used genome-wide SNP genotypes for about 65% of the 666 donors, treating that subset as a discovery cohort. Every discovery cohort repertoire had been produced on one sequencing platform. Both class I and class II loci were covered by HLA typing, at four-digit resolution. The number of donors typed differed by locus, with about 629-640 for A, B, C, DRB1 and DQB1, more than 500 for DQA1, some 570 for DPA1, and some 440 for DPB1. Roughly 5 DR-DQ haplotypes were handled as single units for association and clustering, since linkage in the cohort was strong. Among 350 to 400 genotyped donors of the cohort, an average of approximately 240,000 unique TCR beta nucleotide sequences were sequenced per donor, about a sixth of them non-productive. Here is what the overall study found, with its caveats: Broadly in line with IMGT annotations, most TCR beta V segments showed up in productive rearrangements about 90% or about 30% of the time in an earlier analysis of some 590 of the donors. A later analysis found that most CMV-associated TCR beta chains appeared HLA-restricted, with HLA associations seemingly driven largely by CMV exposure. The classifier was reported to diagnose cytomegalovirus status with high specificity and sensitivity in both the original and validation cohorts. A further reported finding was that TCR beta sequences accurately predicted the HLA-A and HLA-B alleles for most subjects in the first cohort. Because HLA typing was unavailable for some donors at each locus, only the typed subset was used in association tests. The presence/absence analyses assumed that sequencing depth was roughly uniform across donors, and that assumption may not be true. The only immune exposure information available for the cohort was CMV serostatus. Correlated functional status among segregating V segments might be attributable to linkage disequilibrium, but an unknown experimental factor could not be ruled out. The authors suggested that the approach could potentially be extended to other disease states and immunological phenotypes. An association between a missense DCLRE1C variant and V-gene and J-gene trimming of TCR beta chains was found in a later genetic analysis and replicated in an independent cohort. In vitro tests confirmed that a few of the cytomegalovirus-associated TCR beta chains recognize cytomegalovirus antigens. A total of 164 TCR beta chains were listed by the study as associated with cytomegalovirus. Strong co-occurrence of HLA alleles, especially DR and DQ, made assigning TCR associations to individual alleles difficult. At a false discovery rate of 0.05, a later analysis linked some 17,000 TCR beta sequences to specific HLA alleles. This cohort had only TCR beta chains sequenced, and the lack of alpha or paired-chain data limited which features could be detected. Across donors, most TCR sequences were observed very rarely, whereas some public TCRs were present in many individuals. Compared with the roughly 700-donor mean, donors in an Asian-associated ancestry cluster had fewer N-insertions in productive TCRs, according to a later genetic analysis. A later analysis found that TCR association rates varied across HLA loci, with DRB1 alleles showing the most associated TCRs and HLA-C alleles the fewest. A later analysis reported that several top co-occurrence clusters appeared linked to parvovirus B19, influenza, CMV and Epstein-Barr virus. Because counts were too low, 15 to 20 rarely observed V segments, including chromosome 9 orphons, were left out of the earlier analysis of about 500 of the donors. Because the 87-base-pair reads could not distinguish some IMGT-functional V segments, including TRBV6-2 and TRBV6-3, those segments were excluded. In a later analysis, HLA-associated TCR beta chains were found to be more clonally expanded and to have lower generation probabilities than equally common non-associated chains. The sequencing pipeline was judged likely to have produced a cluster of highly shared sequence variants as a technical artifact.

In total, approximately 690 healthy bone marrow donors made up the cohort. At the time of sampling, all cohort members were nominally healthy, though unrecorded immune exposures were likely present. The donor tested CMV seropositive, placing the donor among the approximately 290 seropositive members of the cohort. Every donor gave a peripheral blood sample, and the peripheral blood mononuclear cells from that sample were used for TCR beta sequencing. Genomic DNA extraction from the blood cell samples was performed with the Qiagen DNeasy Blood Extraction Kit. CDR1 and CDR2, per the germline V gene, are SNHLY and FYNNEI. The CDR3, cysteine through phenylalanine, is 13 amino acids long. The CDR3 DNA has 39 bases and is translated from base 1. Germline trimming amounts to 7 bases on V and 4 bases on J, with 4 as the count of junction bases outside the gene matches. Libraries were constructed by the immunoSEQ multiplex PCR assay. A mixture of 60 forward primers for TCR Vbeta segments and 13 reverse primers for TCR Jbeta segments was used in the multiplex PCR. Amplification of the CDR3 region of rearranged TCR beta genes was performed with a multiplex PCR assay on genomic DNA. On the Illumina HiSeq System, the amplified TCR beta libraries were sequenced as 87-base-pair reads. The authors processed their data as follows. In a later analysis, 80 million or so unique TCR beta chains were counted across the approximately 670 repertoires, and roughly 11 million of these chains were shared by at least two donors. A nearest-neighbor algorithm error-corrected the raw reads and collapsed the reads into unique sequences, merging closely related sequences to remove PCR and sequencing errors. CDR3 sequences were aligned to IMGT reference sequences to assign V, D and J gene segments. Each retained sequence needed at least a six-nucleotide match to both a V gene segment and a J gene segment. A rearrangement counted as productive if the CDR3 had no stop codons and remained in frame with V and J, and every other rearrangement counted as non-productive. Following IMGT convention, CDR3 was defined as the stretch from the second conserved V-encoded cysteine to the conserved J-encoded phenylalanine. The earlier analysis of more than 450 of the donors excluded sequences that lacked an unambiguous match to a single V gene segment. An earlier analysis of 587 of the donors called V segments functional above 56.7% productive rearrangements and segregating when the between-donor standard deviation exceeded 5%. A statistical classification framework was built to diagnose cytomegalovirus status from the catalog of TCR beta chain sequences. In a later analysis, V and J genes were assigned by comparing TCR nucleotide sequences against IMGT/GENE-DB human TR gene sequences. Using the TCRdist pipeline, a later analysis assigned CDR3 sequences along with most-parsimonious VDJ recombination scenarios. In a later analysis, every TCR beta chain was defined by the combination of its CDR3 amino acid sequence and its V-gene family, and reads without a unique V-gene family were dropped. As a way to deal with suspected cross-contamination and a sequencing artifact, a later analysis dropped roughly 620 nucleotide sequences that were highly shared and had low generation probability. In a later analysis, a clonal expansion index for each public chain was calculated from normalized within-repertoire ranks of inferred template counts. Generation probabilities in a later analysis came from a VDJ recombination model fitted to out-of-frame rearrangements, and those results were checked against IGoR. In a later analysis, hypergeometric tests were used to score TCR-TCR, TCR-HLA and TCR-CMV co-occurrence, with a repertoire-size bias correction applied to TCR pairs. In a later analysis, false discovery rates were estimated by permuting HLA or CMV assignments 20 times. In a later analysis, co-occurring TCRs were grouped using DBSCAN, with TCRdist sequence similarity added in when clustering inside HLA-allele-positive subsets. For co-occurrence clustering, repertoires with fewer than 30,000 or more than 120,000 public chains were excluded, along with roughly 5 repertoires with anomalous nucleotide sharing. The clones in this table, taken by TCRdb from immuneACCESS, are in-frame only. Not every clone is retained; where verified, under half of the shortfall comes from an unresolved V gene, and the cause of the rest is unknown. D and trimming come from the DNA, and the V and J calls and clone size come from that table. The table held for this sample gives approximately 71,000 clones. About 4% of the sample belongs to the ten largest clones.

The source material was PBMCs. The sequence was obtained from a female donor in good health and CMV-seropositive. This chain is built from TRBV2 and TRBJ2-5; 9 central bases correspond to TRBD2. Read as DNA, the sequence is TGTGCCAGCATGGCGGGGGGGTCAGAGACCCAGTACTTC. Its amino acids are CASMAGGSETQYF.